This entry is about one TCR beta chain. The data derive from a study of OX40 agonist ivuxolimab in advanced cancers. Across the study: Patients received ivuxolimab, an agonistic anti-OX40 (CD134) antibody. Cohort: 82.7% men, mean age around 60, aged about 20 to 90.

TCRdb keeps only in-frame clones here, not all; method: immunoSEQ multiplex PCR. Of roughly 40,000 clones listed, less than 90% were seen once; the top ten hold around 20%. Germline CDR1 is ENHRY and CDR2 is SYGVKD. The trim removed 3 bases at V and 3 bases at J, leaving 7 bases unmatched. The CDR3 length is 15 residues. Sequences were derived from CD4+ or CD8+ T cells sorted from blood, sampled in a trial of the OX40 agonist ivuxolimab. The genes are TRBV10-3 and TRBJ2-7, with TRBD1 identical over 8 bases. This receptor was taken from an adult with an advanced solid tumor such as melanoma, head and neck, liver or kidney cancer. CDR3 sequence (DNA): TGTGCCATCAGTGAAACGGACAGGGTTGTCTACGAGCAGTACTTC. Translating gives CAISETDRVVYEQYF.